The entry below gives a single TCR beta chain sequence along with its context. No alpha-beta pairing information exists for these sequences. The protocol was immunoSEQ multiplex PCR, while the TCRdb copy is restricted to in-frame clones and leaves out a portion. The data hold about 88,000 clones, with approximately 91% observed a single time. The entry originates in a study of T cells in tuberculosis. Broader study findings: Low-affinity CD1B-GMM tetramer-binding T cells may have been missed.

Thawed, overnight-rested PBMC were stained with GMM-loaded CD1B tetramer, viability dye and anti-CD3, then sorted. C32 glucose monomycolate from Rhodococcus equi was loaded onto the CD1B tetramers. CDR1 is SEHNR, CDR2 FQNEAQ, per germline (reference sequence). Trimming took 1 base from V and 7 from J; bases not matched to a gene: 3. CDR3 length: 14 amino acids. The sequenced material came from CD1b-GMM tetramer-negative cells sorted from PBMCs. The TCR originated in an adult woman with latent tuberculosis. This chain links TRBV7-9 with TRBJ1-2; TRBD1 matches 10 bases. CDR3 DNA: TGTGCCAGCAGCTTAGGACAGGGGGCGCGTGGCTACACCTTC. Translated, it gives CASSLGQGARGYTF. Full variable domain (remainder filled in from reference TRBV7-9 and TRBJ1-2): DTGVSQNPRHKITKRGQNVTFRCDPISEHNRLYWYRQTLGQGPEFLTYFQNEAQLEKSRLLSDRFSAERPKGSFSTLEIQRTEQGDSAMYLCASSLGQGARGYTFGSGTRLTVV.